One sample yielded the 2 T cell receptor beta chains listed below, sequenced in a study of cytomegalovirus exposure and HLA in healthy donors. Profiling relied on immunoSEQ multiplex PCR, and the TCRdb table lists in-frame clones only, not all of them. This table has 150,000 to 200,000 clones, 91% appearing once. The sequenced material came from PBMCs. The receptor set was obtained from a woman between 18 and 29 years old in good health and CMV-seropositive.

This chain connects TRBV2 to TRBJ1-4, with 9 bases fitting TRBD1. The germline V gene encodes CDR1 SNHLY and CDR2 FYNNEI. The CDR3 runs to 16 residues. The junction had 9 bases not matched to a gene; V was cut back by 5 bases and J by 5 bases. The CDR3 region is CASSLEDRGGNEKLFF. The CDR3 DNA follows: TGTGCCAGCAGTTTGGAGGACAGGGGAGGGAATGAAAAACTGTTTTTT.

The V and J genes are TRBV19 and TRBJ2-5; 7 nucleotides align to TRBD1. The CDR3 covers 15 residues. The junction had 4 bases not matched to a gene; V was cut back by 2 bases and J by 1 base. The germline gives CDR1 LNHDA, CDR2 SQIVND (reference sequence). CDR3 amino acids: CASSIQGGLQETQYF. The CDR3 DNA sequence: TGTGCCAGTAGTATACAAGGGGGCCTCCAAGAGACCCAGTACTTC.